A selection of T cell receptor beta chains follows, all from one sample in a study of T cell repertoires in cytomegalovirus infection. TCRdb re-called the reads through MiXCR, storing one row per CDR3 protein. The sample consists of hundreds of thousands of distinct CDR3 sequences, roughly 33% of them appearing once. No antigen is known for these receptors. Source: cultured PBMCs, taken from culture after CMV antigen stimulation. The receptors come from a human donor in good health (CMV status not recorded). Some clones in this sample may be carry-over from other donors' samples. Both conserved end residues are part of each CDR3. A D gene is named only where the DNA matches it firmly. Some rows mark clone size as missing; the rest say once, few, many or name a class of expanded clone.

CDR3 protein,CDR3 DNA,clone size,V gene,D gene,J gene,CDR3 length
CASSWPRLDSKETQYF,TGTGCCAGCAGCTGGCCGCGCCTGGACAGCAAAGAGACCCAGTACTTC,few,TRBV7-8,-,TRBJ2-5,16
CSVGGSRALPPYEQYF,TGCAGCGTTGGGGGGTCGAGGGCCCTACCCCCCTACGAGCAGTACTTC,few,TRBV29-1,-,TRBJ2-7,16
CASNGGGENTGELFF,TGTGCCAGTAATGGCGGGGGCGAAAACACCGGGGAGCTGTTTTTT,-,TRBV19,-,TRBJ2-2,15
CASTSTAYEQYF,TGTGCCAGCACAAGTACCGCCTACGAGCAGTACTTC,few,TRBV6-1,-,TRBJ2-7,12
CAISDGTGGTYGYTF,TGTGCCATCAGTGACGGGACAGGGGGCACGTATGGCTACACCTTC,few,TRBV10-3,TRBD1,TRBJ1-2,15
CASSLQNYNEQFF,TGCGCCAGCAGCCTACAGAACTACAATGAGCAGTTCTTC,-,TRBV4-3,-,TRBJ2-1,13
CASSSGTSGRLDTQYF,TGTGCCAGCAGCTCCGGGACTAGCGGGAGATTAGATACGCAGTATTTT,few,TRBV11-2,TRBD2,TRBJ2-3,16
CSVAGGPGETQYF,TGCTCCGTGGCGGGAGGGCCCGGGGAGACCCAGTACTTC,-,TRBV20-1,TRBD2,TRBJ2-5,13
CASSLMAGDNEQFF,TGTGCCAGCAGCTTAATGGCGGGGGACAATGAGCAGTTCTTC,-,TRBV11-2,TRBD2,TRBJ2-1,14
CASSRTGRGNEQYF,TGTGCCAGCAGTCGGACAGGCCGCGGGAACGAGCAGTACTTC,-,TRBV12-3/TRBV12-4,-,TRBJ2-7,14
CASSLTSKIYNEQFF,TGTGCCAGCAGCTTAACGTCTAAAATCTACAATGAGCAGTTCTTC,many,TRBV7-2,-,TRBJ2-1,15
CASSRYAPGDEQFF,TGTGCCAGCAGCCGCTATGCACCGGGGGATGAGCAGTTCTTC,-,TRBV7-2,-,TRBJ2-1,14
CASSLDQGRQSPLHF,TGTGCCAGCAGCTTAGATCAGGGGAGGCAGTCACCCCTCCACTTT,many,TRBV7-2,-,TRBJ1-6,15
CASSEDRLPGDEQFF,TGTGCCAGCAGCGAGGACAGGCTACCGGGGGATGAGCAGTTCTTC,-,TRBV5-6,-,TRBJ2-1,15
CASSFLGTQYF,TGTGCCAGCAGCTTTTTGGGTACGCAGTATTTT,many,TRBV7-2,-,TRBJ2-3,11
CASGGVANVLTF,TGTGCCAGCGGAGGGGTGGCCAACGTCCTGACTTTC,-,TRBV27,-,TRBJ2-6,12
CASSSAGEETQYF,TGTGCCAGCAGTTCAGCGGGGGAAGAGACCCAGTACTTC,few,TRBV6-6,TRBD2,TRBJ2-5,13
CASSWGRGDEQFF,TGCGCCAGCAGCTGGGGTAGGGGCGATGAGCAGTTCTTC,few,TRBV4-3,-,TRBJ2-1,13
CASSLASSLGYEQYF,TGTGCCAGCAGCTTAGCCTCTAGCTTGGGGTACGAGCAGTACTTC,many,TRBV7-2,-,TRBJ2-7,15
CSARIAGGQETQYF,TGCAGTGCTAGGATAGCGGGGGGGCAAGAGACCCAGTACTTC,-,TRBV20-1,TRBD2,TRBJ2-5,14
CASSFGRAGDTQYF,TGTGCCAGCAGTTTCGGGAGGGCTGGAGATACGCAGTATTTT,-,TRBV6-5,TRBD2,TRBJ2-3,14
CASGLAGSLVEQYF,TGTGCCAGTGGACTAGCGGGATCCCTAGTGGAGCAGTACTTC,-,TRBV2,TRBD2,TRBJ2-7,14
CASSLDPSGEAFF,TGCGCCAGCAGCTTGGACCCCAGCGGAGAAGCTTTCTTT,-,TRBV5-1,-,TRBJ1-1,13
CAISRQGASTGELFF,TGTGCCATCAGTCGACAGGGGGCAAGCACCGGGGAGCTGTTTTTT,once,TRBV10-3,TRBD1,TRBJ2-2,15
CSAPVRVGEKLFF,TGCAGTGCTCCGGTGAGGGTTGGTGAAAAACTGTTTTTT,few,TRBV20-1,-,TRBJ1-4,13
CAISESRTIQGNNEQFF,TGTGCCATCAGTGAGTCGCGGACCATCCAGGGAAACAATGAGCAGTTCTTC,few,TRBV10-3,-,TRBJ2-1,17
CSARVGDRRTEAFF,TGCAGTGCTAGAGTCGGCGACAGGCGCACTGAAGCTTTCTTT,-,TRBV20-1,-,TRBJ1-1,14
CASSLVGTHYEQYF,TGTGCCAGCAGTTTAGTCGGGACGCACTACGAGCAGTACTTC,few,TRBV6-2/TRBV6-3,-,TRBJ2-7,14
CASSQWLAGGESHEQYF,TGCGCCAGCAGCCAATGGCTAGCGGGAGGAGAATCTCACGAGCAGTACTTC,-,TRBV4-3,TRBD2,TRBJ2-7,17